A selection of T cell receptor beta chains follows, all from one sample in a study of Graves' ophthalmopathy and Graves' hyperthyroidism. MiXCR, run by TCRdb on the multiplex PCR reads, gives a single entry per CDR3 protein. The data hold 580,000 or so distinct CDR3 sequences, with roughly 39% observed a single time. Source material: peripheral blood or thyroid tissue (not recorded which). The receptor source for this set is an adult man with Graves' hyperthyroidism. CDR3s include the opening cysteine and the closing phenylalanine or tryptophan. The D gene is left open where the match is weak. Clone size is stated in some rows and not others, as once, few, many or a class when expanded.

. | TRBJ2-1 | TRBV5-1 | 12 | TRBD2 | CASSFTSGEQFF | TGCGCCAGCAGCTTTACTAGCGGTGAGCAGTTCTTC
. | TRBJ2-7 | TRBV29-1 | 15 | . | CSVERGTPGSKEQYF | TGCAGCGTTGAAAGGGGGACTCCCGGGTCGAAGGAGCAGTACTTC
many | TRBJ1-1 | TRBV5-1 | 13 | TRBD1 | CASSRTGVTEAFF | TGCGCCAGCAGCCGGACAGGAGTTACTGAAGCTTTCTTT
few | TRBJ1-1 | TRBV12-3/TRBV12-4 | 16 | . | CASSLPFRGMNTEAFF | TGTGCCAGCAGCCTCCCGTTTAGGGGTATGAACACTGAAGCTTTCTTT
many | TRBJ1-1 | TRBV12-3/TRBV12-4 | 14 | . | CASRDTASNTEAFF | TGTGCCAGCAGGGACACGGCCTCGAACACTGAAGCTTTCTTT
many | TRBJ1-5 | TRBV6-5 | 14 | . | CASSPGYGNQPQHF | TGTGCCAGCAGTCCAGGGTACGGGAATCAGCCCCAGCATTTT
. | TRBJ2-1 | TRBV20-1 | 14 | . | CSAPSQDSNNEQFF | TGCAGTGCTCCATCGCAGGACTCAAACAATGAGCAGTTCTTC
. | TRBJ1-4 | TRBV29-1 | 15 | . | CSVDGGFGHNEKLFF | TGCAGCGTTGACGGGGGATTTGGGCACAATGAAAAACTGTTTTTT
many | TRBJ1-1 | TRBV25-1 | 13 | TRBD1 | CASGQGAGTEAFF | TGTGCCAGCGGACAGGGGGCTGGGACTGAAGCTTTCTTT
many | TRBJ2-3 | TRBV7-9 | 13 | . | CASSFGPTDTQYF | TGTGCCAGCAGCTTCGGCCCCACAGATACGCAGTATTTT
many | TRBJ1-2 | TRBV7-8 | 16 | . | CASSPRPGTFTGGYTF | TGTGCCAGCAGCCCCCGTCCCGGGACTTTCACGGGAGGCTACACCTTC
many | TRBJ1-4 | TRBV11-3 | 16 | TRBD1 | CASSILGQATNEKLFF | TGTGCCAGCAGCATTCTAGGACAGGCAACTAATGAAAAACTGTTTTTT
. | TRBJ1-2 | TRBV7-9 | 14 | TRBD1 | CASSLGAGGDGYTF | TGTGCCAGCAGCCTGGGGGCAGGGGGTGATGGCTACACCTTC
. | TRBJ2-2 | TRBV2 | 18 | . | CASRKLAVGTGYTGELFF | TGTGCCAGCAGGAAACTAGCGGTGGGGACAGGGTACACCGGGGAGCTGTTTTTT
few | TRBJ1-1 | TRBV24-1 | 15 | . | CATSVGGALDNEQFF | TGTGCCACCAGTGTTGGGGGGGCTCTGGACAATGAGCAGTTCTTT
many | TRBJ1-4 | TRBV29-1 | 14 | . | CSVDAEATNEKLFF | TGCAGCGTTGATGCAGAAGCAACTAATGAAAAACTGTTTTTT
many | TRBJ1-3 | TRBV12-3/TRBV12-4 | 14 | . | CASRTDLSGNTIYF | TGTGCCAGCAGGACGGACTTGAGTGGAAACACCATATATTTT
. | TRBJ2-2 | TRBV12-3/TRBV12-4 | 15 | TRBD1 | CASIVTGGYTGELFF | TGTGCCAGCATAGTAACAGGGGGCTACACCGGGGAGCTGTTTTTT
. | TRBJ2-2 | TRBV2 | 18 | . | CASSFEVGEGGSTGELFF | TGTGCCAGCAGTTTTGAAGTTGGCGAGGGGGGGTCCACCGGGGAGCTGTTTTTT
few | TRBJ2-7 | TRBV3-1 | 16 | TRBD2 | CASSQPLAGGLYEQYF | TGTGCCAGCAGCCAACCATTAGCGGGAGGACTCTACGAGCAGTACTTC
many | TRBJ1-2 | TRBV10-3 | 14 | TRBD1 | CASRRGQSNYGYTF | TGTGCCAGCAGGCGGGGACAGTCTAACTATGGCTACACCTTC
. | TRBJ1-1 | TRBV7-9 | 13 | TRBD1 | CACSFDRGSGAFF | TGTGCCTGCAGCTTCGACAGGGGATCTGGAGCTTTCTTT
. | TRBJ2-5 | TRBV9 | 16 | . | CASSPTWSEGQETQYF | TGTGCCAGCAGCCCCACCTGGAGCGAGGGGCAAGAGACCCAGTACTTC
. | TRBJ2-6 | TRBV2 | 15 | TRBD1 | CASSEGTGWDNTEAF | TGTGCCAGCAGTGAGGGGACAGGGTGGGATAACACTGAAGCTTTC
. | TRBJ1-6 | TRBV29-1 | 13 | TRBD1 | CSVDRDINSPLHF | TGCAGCGTCGACAGGGACATAAATTCACCCCTCCACTTT
many | TRBJ2-7 | TRBV7-8 | 13 | . | CASSFTSNDEQYF | TGTGCCAGCAGCTTTACTAGCAACGACGAGCAGTACTTC
. | TRBJ2-7 | TRBV20-1 | 13 | TRBD2 | CSAPDSGKYEQYF | TGCAGTGCTCCCGATAGCGGGAAATACGAGCAGTACTTC
. | TRBJ2-7 | TRBV9 | 14 | TRBD1 | CASSTWTGAYEQYF | TGTGCCAGCAGTACCTGGACAGGGGCCTACGAGCAGTACTTC
few | TRBJ2-5 | TRBV20-1 | 12 | . | CSARFMSETQYF | TGCAGTGCTAGGTTCATGTCGGAGACCCAGTACTTC
few | TRBJ1-5 | TRBV6-5 | 17 | TRBD1 | CASSHAGDREFLQPQHF | TGTGCCAGCAGCCACGCAGGGGACAGGGAGTTTCTTCAGCCCCAGCATTTT
. | TRBJ2-7 | TRBV9 | 14 | TRBD1 | CASSDPGQGNEQYF | TGTGCCAGCAGCGACCCGGGACAGGGAAATGAGCAGTACTTC
many | TRBJ2-5 | TRBV12-5 | 16 | TRBD2 | CASGLVLAGTQETQYF | TGTGCTAGTGGTTTGGTACTAGCGGGCACCCAAGAGACCCAGTACTTC
. | TRBJ1-5 | TRBV10-2 | 15 | . | CASSLQGTGNQPQHF | TGCGCCAGCAGTTTACAGGGAACGGGCAATCAGCCCCAGCATTTT
. | TRBJ2-7 | TRBV5-6 | 14 | TRBD1 | CASSAGTGKNEQYF | TGTGCCAGCAGCGCCGGGACAGGGAAGAACGAGCAGTACTTC
. | TRBJ1-5 | TRBV19 | 18 | TRBD1 | CASSLHSGQGAWNQPQHF | TGTGCCAGTAGTCTACATTCTGGACAGGGGGCTTGGAATCAGCCCCAGCATTTT
. | TRBJ2-7 | TRBV2 | 13 | . | CASSERLTREQYF | TGTGCCAGCAGTGAACGTTTGACACGGGAGCAGTACTTC
. | TRBJ2-3 | TRBV7-9 | 13 | TRBD1 | CASGQGGADTQYF | TGTGCCAGTGGACAGGGCGGCGCAGATACGCAGTATTTT
many | TRBJ2-5 | TRBV6-6 | 17 | TRBD2 | CASSYDAETSGTETQYF | TGTGCCAGCAGTTACGACGCTGAGACTAGCGGTACAGAGACCCAGTACTTC
. | TRBJ1-1 | TRBV19 | 13 | . | CASSLDSDTEAFF | TGTGCCAGTAGCCTTGACAGCGACACTGAAGCTTTCTTT
many | TRBJ2-5 | TRBV7-9 | 14 | . | CASSLAHGEETQYF | TGTGCCAGCAGCTTAGCACACGGAGAAGAGACCCAGTACTTC